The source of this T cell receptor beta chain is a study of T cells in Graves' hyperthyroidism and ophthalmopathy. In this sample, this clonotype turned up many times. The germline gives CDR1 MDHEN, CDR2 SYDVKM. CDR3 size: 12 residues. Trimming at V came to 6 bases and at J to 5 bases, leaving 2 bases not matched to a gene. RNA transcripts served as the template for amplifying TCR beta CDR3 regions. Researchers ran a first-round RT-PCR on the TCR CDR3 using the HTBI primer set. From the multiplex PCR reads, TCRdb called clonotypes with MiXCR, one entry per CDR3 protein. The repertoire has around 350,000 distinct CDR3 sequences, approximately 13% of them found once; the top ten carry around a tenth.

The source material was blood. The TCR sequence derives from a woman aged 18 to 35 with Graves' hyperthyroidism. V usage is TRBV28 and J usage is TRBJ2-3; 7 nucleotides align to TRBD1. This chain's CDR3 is CASRRQGDTQYF. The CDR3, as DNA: TGTGCCAGCAGGCGACAGGGAGATACGCAGTATTTT.